A selection of T cell receptor beta chains follows, all from one sample in a study of Ad26.COV2.S vaccination and SARS-CoV-2 variants. Sequencing used immunoSEQ multiplex PCR; TCRdb keeps in-frame clones, though not all of them. The sample has about 350,000 clones, around 88% seen once. The sample consisted of peripheral blood, taken in a trial of Ad26.COV2.S vaccine versus placebo. Receptor source: a person aged 18-65 years who received the Ad26.COV2.S COVID-19 vaccine or a placebo. Both conserved end residues are part of each CDR3. The D gene is left open where the match is weak. Clone size is stated in some rows and not others, as once, few, many or a class when expanded.

J gene,V gene,D gene,clone size,CDR3 DNA,CDR3 protein
TRBJ1-1,TRBV18,NA,NA,TGTGCCAGCTCACCGGGGAGGAACACTGAAGCTTTCTTT,CASSPGRNTEAFF
TRBJ2-1,TRBV19,TRBD1,NA,TGTGCCAGTAGTAGAGGGGGCGCGGTAAATGAGCAGTTCTTC,CASSRGGAVNEQFF
TRBJ2-1,TRBV11-2,TRBD1,NA,TGTGCCAGCAGGGGGACAGGGGGCGGTGAGCAGTTCTTC,CASRGTGGGEQFF
TRBJ1-6,TRBV3-1/TRBV3-2,NA,NA,TGTGCCAGCAGCCAATCGGTTGGAGATTCACCCCTCCACTTT,CASSQSVGDSPLHF
TRBJ1-2,TRBV7-9,NA,NA,TGTGCCAGCAGCAACCGACCAACAGGGAAGGATGGCTACACCTTC,CASSNRPTGKDGYTF
TRBJ2-6,TRBV3-1/TRBV3-2,NA,NA,TGTGCCTGCGGGAAGGACACCGATTCGGTCCTGACTTTC,CACGKDTDSVLTF
TRBJ1-2,TRBV7-9,TRBD1,NA,TGTGCCAGCAGCTTAGGACAGGGATCGTACTATGGCTACACCTTC,CASSLGQGSYYGYTF
TRBJ2-1,TRBV6-5,NA,NA,TGTGCCAGCATGCCTTCCCGGGCCCCCTACAATGAGCAGTTCTTC,CASMPSRAPYNEQFF
TRBJ2-2,TRBV7-8,NA,NA,TGTGCCAGCAGGTCCCTGAAGTCAGCCACGAACACCGGGGAGCTGTTTTTT,CASRSLKSATNTGELFF
TRBJ2-6,TRBV6-6,TRBD1,NA,TGTGCCAGCAGTCTGTACAGGGGGCGCGGTTCTGGGGCCAACGTCCTGACTTTC,CASSLYRGRGSGANVLTF
TRBJ2-2,TRBV18,NA,NA,TGTGCCAGCTCACCAAACAGGTTCAACACCGGGGAGCTGTTTTTT,CASSPNRFNTGELFF
TRBJ1-5,TRBV28,NA,NA,TGTGCCAGCAGTTTGAGTTTCCCCCAGCATTTT,CASSLSFPQHF
TRBJ1-1,TRBV7-9,NA,few,TGTGCCAGCAGCCCCCAGAACACTGAAGCTTTCTTT,CASSPQNTEAFF
TRBJ1-1,TRBV5-1,NA,NA,TGCGCCAGCAGCTTGGGCTCGGGACGGACCAACACTGAAGCTTTCTTT,CASSLGSGRTNTEAFF
TRBJ1-6,TRBV14,TRBD1,NA,TGTGCCAGCAGCCTTGGGACAGGGGGCAGTTCACCCCTCCACTTT,CASSLGTGGSSPLHF
TRBJ1-5,TRBV9,NA,once,TGTGCCAGCAGCGTAGATGGACAGAGTAATCAGCCCCAGCATTTT,CASSVDGQSNQPQHF
TRBJ2-1,TRBV19,NA,NA,TGTGCCAGTAGTATAGACCGGGACCACAATGAGCAGTTCTTC,CASSIDRDHNEQFF
TRBJ2-1,TRBV4-2,TRBD2,NA,TGTGCCAGCAGCCTCGAACCCAGGACTAGCGGGGGGGACAATGAGCAGTTCTTC,CASSLEPRTSGGDNEQFF
TRBJ2-5,TRBV7-3,NA,NA,TGTGCCAGCAGCCCCGAGGGCAGGGTGGGACAAGAGACCCAGTACTTC,CASSPEGRVGQETQYF
TRBJ2-2,TRBV5-6,NA,NA,TGTGCCAGCAGCCTGCAGGGGGGTATCGGCCCCGGGGAGCTGTTTTTT,CASSLQGGIGPGELFF
TRBJ2-2,TRBV2,NA,NA,TGTGCCAGCAGGGGAGCGAACACCGGGGAGCTGTTTTTT,CASRGANTGELFF
TRBJ2-7,TRBV6-1,TRBD2,NA,TGTGCCAGCAGTGAAGGCGGGGGGATCATCTACGAGCAGTACTTC,CASSEGGGIIYEQYF
TRBJ2-7,TRBV30,NA,once,TGTGCCTGGAGTGAACGACGGAGGCAGTACTTC,CAWSERRRQYF
TRBJ2-7,TRBV28,TRBD1,NA,TGTGCCAGCAGTTTTTTGTCTGGGACAGGGGGAGACGAGCAGTACTTC,CASSFLSGTGGDEQYF
TRBJ2-1,TRBV28,NA,once,TGTGCCAGCAGTTCGGCGACGGGATGGGTACTAAGCTCCTACAATGAGCAGTTCTTC,CASSSATGWVLSSYNEQFF